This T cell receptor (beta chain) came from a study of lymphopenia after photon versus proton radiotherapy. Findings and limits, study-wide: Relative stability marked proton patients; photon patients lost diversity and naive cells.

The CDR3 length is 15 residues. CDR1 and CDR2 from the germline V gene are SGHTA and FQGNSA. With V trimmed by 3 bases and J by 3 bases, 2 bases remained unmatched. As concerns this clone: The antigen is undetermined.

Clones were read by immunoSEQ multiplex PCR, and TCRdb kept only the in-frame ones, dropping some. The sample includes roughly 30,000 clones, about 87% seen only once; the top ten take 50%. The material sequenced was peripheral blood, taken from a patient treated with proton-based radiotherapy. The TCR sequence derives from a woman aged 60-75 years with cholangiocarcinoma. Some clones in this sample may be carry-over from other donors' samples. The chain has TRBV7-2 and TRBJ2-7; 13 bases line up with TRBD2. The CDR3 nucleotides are TGTGCCAGCAGCTTCACTAGCGGGGGGGTCTACGAGCAGTACTTC. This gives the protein CASSFTSGGVYEQYF.